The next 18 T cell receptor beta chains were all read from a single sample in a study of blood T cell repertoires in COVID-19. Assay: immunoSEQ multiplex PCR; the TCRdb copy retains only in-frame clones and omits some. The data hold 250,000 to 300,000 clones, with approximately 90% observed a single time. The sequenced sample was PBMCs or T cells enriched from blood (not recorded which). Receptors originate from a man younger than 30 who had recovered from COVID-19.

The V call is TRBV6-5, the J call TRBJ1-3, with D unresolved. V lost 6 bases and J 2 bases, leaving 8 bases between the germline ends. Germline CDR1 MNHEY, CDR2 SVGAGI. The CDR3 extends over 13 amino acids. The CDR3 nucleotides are TGTGCCAGCAGCGCGCGAACTGGAAACACCATATATTTT. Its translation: CASSARTGNTIYF.

The CDR3 sequence: CASSHLGTSGGADTDTQYF. The CDR3 region has the DNA TGTGCCAGCAGCCACCTCGGGACTAGCGGGGGGGCGGACACAGATACGCAGTATTTT. V and J are TRBV3-1 (or the pseudogene TRBV3-2) and TRBJ2-3; 16 bases match TRBD2. The CDR3 runs 19 residues. Per the germline V gene, CDR1 is LGHDT and CDR2 is YNNKEL (reference sequence). J gave up 2 bases and V 3 bases, and 8 bases lay outside the gene matches.

In DNA, the CDR3 is TGTGCCAGCAGTGAGTACGGAGCCACAGATACGCAGTATTTT. It encodes CASSEYGATDTQYF. The chain links TRBV25-1 to TRBJ2-3; D remains ambiguous. Germline CDR1 reads MGHDK; CDR2 reads SYGVNS. V gave up 3 bases and J gave up 2 bases, with 9 bases separating them. The CDR3 runs 14 residues.

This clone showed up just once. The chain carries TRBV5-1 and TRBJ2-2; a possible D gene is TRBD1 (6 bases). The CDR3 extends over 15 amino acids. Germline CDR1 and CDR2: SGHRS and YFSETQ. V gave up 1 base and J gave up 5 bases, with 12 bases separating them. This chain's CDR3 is CASSLRGDKTGELFF. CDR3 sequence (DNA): TGCGCCAGCAGCTTGCGAGGGGACAAGACCGGGGAGCTGTTTTTT.

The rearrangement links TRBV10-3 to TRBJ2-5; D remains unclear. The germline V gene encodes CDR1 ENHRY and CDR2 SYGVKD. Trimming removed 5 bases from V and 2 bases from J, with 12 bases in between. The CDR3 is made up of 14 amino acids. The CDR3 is CAISPPEYQETQYF. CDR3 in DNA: TGTGCCATCAGTCCCCCAGAATATCAAGAGACCCAGTACTTC.

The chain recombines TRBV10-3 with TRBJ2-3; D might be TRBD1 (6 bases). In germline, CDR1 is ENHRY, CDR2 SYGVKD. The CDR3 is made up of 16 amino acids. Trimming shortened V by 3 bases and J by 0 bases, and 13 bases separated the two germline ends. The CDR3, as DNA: TGTGCCATCAGTGATCCCACAGGGCTCAGCACAGATACGCAGTATTTT. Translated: CAISDPTGLSTDTQYF.

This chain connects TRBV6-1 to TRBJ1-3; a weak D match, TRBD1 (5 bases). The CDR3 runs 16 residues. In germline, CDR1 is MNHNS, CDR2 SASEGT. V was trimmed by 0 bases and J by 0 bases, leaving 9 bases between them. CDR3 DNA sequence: TGTGCCAGCAGTGAAGCGCGGGGGTTCTCTGGAAACACCATATATTTT. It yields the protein CASSEARGFSGNTIYF.

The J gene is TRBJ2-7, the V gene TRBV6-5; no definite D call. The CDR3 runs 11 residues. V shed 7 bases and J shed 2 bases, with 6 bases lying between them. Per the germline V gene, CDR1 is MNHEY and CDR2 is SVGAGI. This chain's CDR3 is CASKTPYEQYF. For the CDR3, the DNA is TGTGCCAGCAAGACTCCCTACGAGCAGTACTTC.

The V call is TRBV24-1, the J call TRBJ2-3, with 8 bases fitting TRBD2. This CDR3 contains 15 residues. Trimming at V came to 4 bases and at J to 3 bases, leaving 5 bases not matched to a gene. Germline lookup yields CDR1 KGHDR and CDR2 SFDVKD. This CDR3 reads CATSDRSGVTDTQYF. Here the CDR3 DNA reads TGTGCCACCAGTGACCGTAGCGGGGTGACAGATACGCAGTATTTT.

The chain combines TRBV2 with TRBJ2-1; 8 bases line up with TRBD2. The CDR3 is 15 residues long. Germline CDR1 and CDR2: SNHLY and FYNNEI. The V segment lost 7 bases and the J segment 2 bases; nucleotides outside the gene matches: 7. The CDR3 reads CASTGGRGPYNEQFF. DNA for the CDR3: TGTGCCAGCACGGGGGGGCGGGGCCCCTACAATGAGCAGTTCTTC.

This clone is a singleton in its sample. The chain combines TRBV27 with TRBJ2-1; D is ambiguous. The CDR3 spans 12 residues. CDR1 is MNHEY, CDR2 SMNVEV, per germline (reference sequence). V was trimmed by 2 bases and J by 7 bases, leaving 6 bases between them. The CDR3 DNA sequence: TGTGCCAGCAGTTTAAGAGGAAATGAGCAGTTCTTC. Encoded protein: CASSLRGNEQFF.

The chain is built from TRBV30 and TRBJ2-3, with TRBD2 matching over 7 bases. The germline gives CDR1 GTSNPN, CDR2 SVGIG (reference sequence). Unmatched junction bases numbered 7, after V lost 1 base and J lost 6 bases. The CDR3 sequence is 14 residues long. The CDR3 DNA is TGTGCCTGGAGTGGTAACGGGAGGAGCGATACGCAGTATTTT. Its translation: CAWSGNGRSDTQYF.

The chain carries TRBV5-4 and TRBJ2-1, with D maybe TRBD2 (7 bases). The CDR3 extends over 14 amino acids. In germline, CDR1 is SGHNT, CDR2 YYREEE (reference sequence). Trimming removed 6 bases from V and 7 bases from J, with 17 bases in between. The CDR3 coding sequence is TGTGCCAGCACCCTTCTTGCGGGGGCTAATGAGCAGTTCTTC. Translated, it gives CASTLLAGANEQFF.

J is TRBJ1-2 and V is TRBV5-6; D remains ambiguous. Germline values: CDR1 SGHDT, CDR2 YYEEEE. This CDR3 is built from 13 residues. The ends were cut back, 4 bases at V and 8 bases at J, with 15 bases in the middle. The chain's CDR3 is CASSLTEDRGYTF. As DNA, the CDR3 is TGTGCCAGCAGCCTGACGGAGGATCGCGGCTACACCTTC.

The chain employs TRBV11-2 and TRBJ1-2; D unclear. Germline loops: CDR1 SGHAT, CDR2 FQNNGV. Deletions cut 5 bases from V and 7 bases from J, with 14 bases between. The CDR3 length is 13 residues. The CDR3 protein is CASSVTGRVGYTF. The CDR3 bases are TGTGCCAGCAGCGTCACGGGTCGAGTTGGCTACACCTTC.

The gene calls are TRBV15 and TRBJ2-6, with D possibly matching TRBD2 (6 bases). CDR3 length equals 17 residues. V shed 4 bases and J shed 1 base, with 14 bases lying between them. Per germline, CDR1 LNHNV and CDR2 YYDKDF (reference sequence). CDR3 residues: CATSTLPGGSGANVLTF. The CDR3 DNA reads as TGTGCCACCAGCACATTACCCGGGGGATCTGGGGCCAACGTCCTGACTTTC.

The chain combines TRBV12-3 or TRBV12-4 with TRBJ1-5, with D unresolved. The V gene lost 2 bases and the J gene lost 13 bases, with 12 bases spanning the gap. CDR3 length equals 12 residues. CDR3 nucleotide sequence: TGTGCCAGCAGTTTATGGGCAGGCCAACAGCATTTT. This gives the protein CASSLWAGQQHF.

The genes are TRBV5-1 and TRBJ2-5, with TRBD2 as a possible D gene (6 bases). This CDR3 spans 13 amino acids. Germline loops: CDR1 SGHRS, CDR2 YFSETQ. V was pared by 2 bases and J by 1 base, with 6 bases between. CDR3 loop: CASSFSGQETQYF. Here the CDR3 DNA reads TGCGCCAGCAGCTTTAGCGGCCAAGAGACCCAGTACTTC.